The next 18 T cell receptor beta chains were all read from a single sample in a study of cytomegalovirus exposure and HLA in healthy donors. The study ran its PCR with 60 Vbeta and 13 Jbeta primers. Clones were sequenced by immunoSEQ multiplex PCR, and TCRdb holds only the in-frame ones, with some missing. The sample has roughly 120,000 clones, and its top ten clones hold 2.5% to 3%. Sequencing input: PBMCs. Source of these receptors: a man aged 25 to 40 in good health and CMV-seronegative.

The genes are TRBV7-9 and TRBJ2-7; D unresolved. Germline assignment: CDR1 SEHNR and CDR2 FQNEAQ (reference sequence). CDR3 length: 13 residues. V lost 3 bases and J lost 3, with 9 bases in between. The CDR3 protein is CASSFEVFYEQYF. As DNA, the CDR3 is TGTGCCAGCAGCTTCGAGGTTTTCTACGAGCAGTACTTC.

The J gene is TRBJ1-4, the V gene TRBV6-6, with 10 bases fitting TRBD1. The J segment lost 7 bases and the V segment lost 2 bases, leaving 7 bases of the junction unmatched. The germline gives CDR1 MNHNY, CDR2 SVGAGI (reference sequence). CDR3 length: 16 amino acids. The CDR3 nucleotides are TGTGCCAGCAGTTACAACGCCGGGACAGGGGTTGAAAAACTGTTTTTT. Protein sequence: CASSYNAGTGVEKLFF.

V and J are TRBV7-3 and TRBJ1-1, with 7 bases lining up with TRBD1. In germline, CDR1 is SGHTA, CDR2 FQGTGA. The CDR3 extends over 15 amino acids. J was trimmed by 5 bases and V by 5 bases; bases with no gene match: 11. For the CDR3, the DNA is TGTGCCAGCAGCCGACAGGGAGCCCATGAGACTGAAGCTTTCTTT. It is translated as CASSRQGAHETEAFF.

The chain is built from TRBV13 and TRBJ2-7; D ambiguous. Per the germline V gene, CDR1 is PRHDT and CDR2 is FYEKMQ (reference sequence). CDR3 length: 12 amino acids. Trimming left V 0 bases short and J 4 bases short, with 4 bases between. DNA of the CDR3: TGTGCCAGCAGCTTAGGGGCTTACGAGCAGTACTTC. Its protein is CASSLGAYEQYF.

V usage is TRBV6-1 and J usage is TRBJ1-5; the D is unclear. Germline V CDR1 and CDR2: MNHNS, SASEGT. V was clipped by 4 bases and J by 2 bases, with 6 bases between them. This CDR3 has 13 amino acids. The CDR3 region is CASSVQGNQPQHF. CDR3 DNA: TGTGCCAGCAGTGTCCAGGGCAATCAGCCCCAGCATTTT.

The chain couples TRBV5-1 to TRBJ2-7; tentatively, D is TRBD1 (6 bases). The CDR3 consists of 16 residues. With 0 bases removed from V and 6 bases from J, the gap between germline ends came to 19 bases. Germline V gene data show CDR1 as SGHRS and CDR2 as YFSETQ. The CDR3 sequence: CASSLATLDSFGEQYF. The CDR3 bases are TGCGCCAGCAGCTTGGCTACCTTGGACAGTTTTGGCGAGCAGTACTTC.

The J gene is TRBJ2-1, the V gene TRBV5-6; unclear D gene. CDR3 length: 12 residues. The germline V gene encodes CDR1 SGHDT and CDR2 YYEEEE. With 0 bases removed from V and 9 bases from J, the gap between germline ends came to 7 bases. CDR3 nucleotides: TGTGCCAGCAGCTTGGAAGCAGGTGAGCAGTTCTTC. Translation gives CASSLEAGEQFF.

The chain couples TRBV4-1 to TRBJ2-1; no firm D call. The V gene lost 1 base and the J gene lost 8 bases, with 12 bases spanning the gap. Germline values: CDR1 MGHRA, CDR2 YSYEKL. The CDR3 length is 14 residues. The CDR3 DNA reads as TGCGCCAGCAGCCAAGTCTGGCTGGTCGATGAGCAGTTCTTC. This translates into CASSQVWLVDEQFF.

The V gene is TRBV28, the J gene TRBJ1-3; no reliable D call. The V and J ends lost 4 bases and 2 bases respectively, with 6 bases between them. CDR1 MDHEN and CDR2 SYDVKM come from the germline V gene. CDR3 length: 13 residues. CDR3 loop: CASSSYPGNTIYF. The CDR3 DNA reads as TGTGCCAGCAGTTCTTATCCTGGAAACACCATATATTTT.

The rearrangement joins TRBV27 to TRBJ2-1, with D tentatively TRBD2 (6 bases). The CDR3 covers 16 residues. V gave up 4 bases and J gave up 3 bases, with 16 bases separating them. CDR1 is MNHEY, CDR2 SMNVEV, per germline (reference sequence). The CDR3 loop reads CASSYNGQGGYNEQFF. The DNA for the CDR3 is TGTGCCAGCAGTTATAACGGCCAGGGAGGCTACAATGAGCAGTTCTTC.

The chain is built from TRBV19 and TRBJ2-5; 9 bases agree with TRBD2. CDR1 and CDR2 (germline): LNHDA, SQIVND (reference sequence). There are 13 residues in the CDR3. J lost 9 bases, V lost 4 bases, and 6 bases had no gene match. CDR3 sequence: CASSTSGARAQYF. As DNA, the CDR3 is TGTGCCAGTAGTACTAGCGGGGCGAGGGCCCAGTACTTC.

The chain joins TRBV9 to TRBJ1-1, with D possibly being TRBD1 (5 bases). CDR1 and CDR2 from the germline V gene are SGDLS and YYNGEE. The CDR3 is 14 amino acids. V shed 3 bases and J shed 0 bases, with 9 bases lying between them. The CDR3 DNA is TGTGCCAGCAGCGCCGGACACCTGAACACTGAAGCTTTCTTT. Translation: CASSAGHLNTEAFF.

This rearrangement joins TRBV9 to TRBJ2-4, with D hard to call. The CDR3 consists of 14 residues. The germline CDR1 and CDR2 sequences are SGDLS and YYNGEE. V lost 4 bases and J lost 7, with 15 bases in between. CDR3 protein: CASSTESFENIQYF. Here the CDR3 DNA reads TGTGCCAGCAGCACCGAGTCGTTCGAGAACATTCAGTACTTC.

The chain combines TRBV9 with TRBJ2-1; 15 bases line up with TRBD2. CDR1 SGDLS and CDR2 YYNGEE come from the germline V gene. The CDR3 covers 16 residues. J was trimmed by 6 bases and V by 4 bases; bases with no gene match: 5. As DNA, the CDR3 is TGTGCCAGCAGCCCCGGACTAGCGGGAGGGCGCAATGAGCAGTTCTTC. Its protein is CASSPGLAGGRNEQFF. Combining the CDR3 with reference TRBV9 and TRBJ2-1 gives the whole variable domain DSGVTQTPKHLITATGQRVTLRCSPRSGDLSVYWYQQSLDQGLQFLIQYYNGEERAKGNILERFSAQQFPDLHSELNLSSLELGDSALYFCASSPGLAGGRNEQFFGPGTRLTVL.

The chain combines TRBV27 with TRBJ2-7, with TRBD2 matching 7 bases. The germline CDR1 and CDR2 sequences are MNHEY and SMNVEV (reference sequence). J was trimmed by 2 bases and V by 4 bases; bases with no gene match: 8. This CDR3 region has 15 residues. The CDR3 here is CASSSFGGGTYEQYF. In DNA, the CDR3 is TGTGCCAGCAGTTCGTTTGGGGGAGGGACCTACGAGCAGTACTTC.

J is TRBJ1-2 and V is TRBV19; TRBD1 matches at 7 bases. Germline-derived CDR1 and CDR2 are LNHDA and SQIVND (reference sequence). The V segment lost 5 bases and the J segment 3 bases; nucleotides outside the gene matches: 6. CDR3 length equals 14 residues. The CDR3 DNA sequence: TGTGCCAGTAGTGGTTTGGGACAGCACTATGGCTACACCTTC. As protein: CASSGLGQHYGYTF.

The chain employs TRBV14 and TRBJ2-5, with a tentative D call TRBD1 (6 bases). The end of the DNA is better explained by TRBJ2-7, so the J call may be wrong. This CDR3 comprises 16 residues. From germline, CDR1 is SGHDN and CDR2 FVKESK. This chain's CDR3 is CASSQALGRGHHEQYF. The CDR3 DNA reads TGTGCCAGCAGCCAAGCCCTCGGCAGGGGCCACCACGAGCAGTACTTC.

This chain joins TRBV11-2 and TRBJ1-1; 7 bases are shared with TRBD1. The V gene end was trimmed by 6 bases and the J gene end by 0 bases; junction bases not matched to a gene: 10. Germline-derived CDR1 and CDR2 are SGHAT and FQNNGV. CDR3 size: 16 residues. Written as DNA, the CDR3 is TGTGCCAGCAGACCCCGGGACAGCGGAATGAACACTGAAGCTTTCTTT. Protein: CASRPRDSGMNTEAFF.